Listed below are T cell receptor beta chains from one sample, sequenced in a study of blood T cell repertoires in COVID-19. Sequencing was performed with immunoSEQ multiplex PCR; in TCRdb, only in-frame clones are kept and a portion is missing. Of some 250,000 clones in the sample, roughly 79% were seen once. Specimen: peripheral blood. The receptors were gathered from a woman aged 55-75 years with active or convalescent COVID-19. Each CDR3 is given with its conserved first and last residue. The D gene is left open where the match is weak. Some rows have no size entry. The others give once, few or many, or a class for an expanded clone.

d_call cdr3_length j_call clone_size v_call cdr3_aa
- 13 TRBJ2-7 once TRBV19 CASSAGLSYEQYF
- 15 TRBJ1-6 - TRBV6-1 CASSEEPSPNSPLHF
- 14 TRBJ2-5 - TRBV15 CATSRDFVIETQYF
- 14 TRBJ1-6 - TRBV5-4 CASSLQGTRSPLHF
- 13 TRBJ2-3 - TRBV18 CASSPSARDTQYF
TRBD2 16 TRBJ2-5 - TRBV3-1/TRBV3-2 CASSQGISGGAETQYF
TRBD2 16 TRBJ2-3 - TRBV7-3 CASSLTSGGFTDTQYF
TRBD1 14 TRBJ2-2 - TRBV7-3 CASSSTGGGGELFF
- 11 TRBJ1-2 - TRBV19 CAAGQYYGYTF
TRBD1 14 TRBJ1-2 - TRBV27 CASSELGTGYGYTF
- 12 TRBJ1-1 - TRBV18 CASSPIVTEAFF
- 16 TRBJ2-1 - TRBV9 CASSVGSSGTYNEQFF
TRBD1 15 TRBJ1-1 - TRBV6-2/TRBV6-3 CASSYSGQGNTEAFF
TRBD1 14 TRBJ1-2 - TRBV30 CAWTRPGGRYGYTF
- 11 TRBJ1-1 - TRBV25-1 CASREGPEAFF
TRBD2 14 TRBJ2-7 - TRBV7-9 CASSLTGGAYEQYF
TRBD2 17 TRBJ2-3 - TRBV4-3 CASSQDPGSGGTDTQYF
TRBD1 15 TRBJ2-7 - TRBV11-2 CASSPIQGVPYEQYF
- 15 TRBJ2-3 few TRBV7-9 CASSLGLEFADTQYF
TRBD1 13 TRBJ1-1 - TRBV29-1 CSVADRAATEAFF
- 15 TRBJ1-6 - TRBV6-2/TRBV6-3 CASSWARGKNSPLHF
- 14 TRBJ1-4 - TRBV6-2/TRBV6-3 CASSYAGTGEKLFF
TRBD2 14 TRBJ2-3 - TRBV3-1/TRBV3-2 CATIGGGVSDTQYF
TRBD2 16 TRBJ2-1 once TRBV3-1/TRBV3-2 CASSTSSGGAANEQFF
- 16 TRBJ2-5 - TRBV6-1 CASSERWRGQQETQYF
- 16 TRBJ2-7 few TRBV4-3 CASSQDPSGGTYEQYF
- 16 TRBJ1-1 few TRBV19 CASSPDRDKANTEAFF
TRBD1 13 TRBJ1-4 - TRBV6-5 CASRRDRDEKLFF
- 14 TRBJ2-2 - TRBV18 CASSRTENTGELFF
TRBD2 14 TRBJ2-5 - TRBV5-5 CASSVRLAGETQYF
- 16 TRBJ2-5 - TRBV23-1 CASSPAGVQGKETQYF
TRBD2 17 TRBJ2-3 - TRBV4-3 CASSQETLAGGGDTQYF
- 14 TRBJ2-3 - TRBV5-1 CASAPGLRTDTQYF
TRBD1 14 TRBJ1-4 - TRBV9 CASSDDRATEKLFF
- 16 TRBJ2-7 - TRBV6-2/TRBV6-3 CASSYSRGNRAYEQYF
TRBD1 19 TRBJ1-4 - TRBV24-1 CATSDGTVNGGSTNEKLFF
- 13 TRBJ1-5 once TRBV2 CASSLGGDQPQHF
TRBD2 17 TRBJ2-5 - TRBV10-3 CAIRRPGAGGNQETQYF
- 12 TRBJ1-3 many TRBV12-3/TRBV12-4 CASCGTGNTIYF
- 15 TRBJ2-3 - TRBV4-1 CASSQLSRGTDTQYF
TRBD2 19 TRBJ2-4 once TRBV4-1 CASSQLSAVTSGTKNIQYF
TRBD2 14 TRBJ2-5 once TRBV7-9 CASSKERSAGAQYF
TRBD1 15 TRBJ2-2 - TRBV7-8 CASRPARDRGRELFF
- 12 TRBJ1-6 - TRBV5-4 CASSFGNSPLHF
- 13 TRBJ1-4 - TRBV30 CAWSANPSEKLFF
TRBD2 15 TRBJ2-3 - TRBV7-3 CASSLGGGPTDTQYF
- 21 TRBJ1-5 - TRBV19 CASSISRVDAIRWNSNQPQHF
TRBD1 16 TRBJ1-2 - TRBV5-6 CASSFGTGEEHYGYTF
- 14 TRBJ2-1 - TRBV5-4 CASSLRGPANEQFF
TRBD1 15 TRBJ1-6 few TRBV10-3 CAIKRDLTGDSPLHF
- 13 TRBJ2-5 - TRBV2 CATRTGWQETQYF
- 16 TRBJ2-2 - TRBV7-9 CASSLGAALNTGELFF
- 14 TRBJ2-5 once TRBV4-3 CASSQGHFQETQYF
TRBD1 14 TRBJ1-2 - TRBV19 CASRTLQGADGYTF